These T cell receptor beta chains were read from a single sample in a study of control samples from healthy donors and cancer patients. Generated by immunoSEQ multiplex PCR, the TCRdb table keeps only in-frame clones and is missing some. There are over 80,000 clones in the sample; roughly 89% occur only once, and 15% to 17% lies in the top ten. Sequencing input: blood. These TCRs come from a man aged 30 to 39 in good health. Both conserved end residues are part of each CDR3. D genes are given only for firm matches. Only some rows state a clone size, as once, few, many or a class for expanded clones.

clone size,D gene,CDR3 length,V gene,J gene,CDR3 protein,CDR3 DNA
NA,NA,15,TRBV6-5,TRBJ1-2,CASRTGSLPNYGYTF,TGTGCCAGCAGGACCGGGTCTTTACCTAACTATGGCTACACCTTC
NA,TRBD1,15,TRBV7-2,TRBJ1-2,CASSSYRDRGYGYTF,TGTGCCAGCAGCTCCTACCGGGACAGGGGCTATGGCTACACCTTC
NA,NA,15,TRBV19,TRBJ1-3,CASRMGLLSGNTIYF,TGTGCCAGTCGGATGGGACTGCTCTCTGGAAACACCATATATTTT
NA,NA,14,TRBV28,TRBJ2-1,CASSLGTESRVGFF,TGTGCCAGCAGTTTAGGCACAGAGTCACGGGTAGGGTTCTTC
NA,TRBD1,17,TRBV5-1,TRBJ1-4,CASSLAFGTGVGEKLFF,TGCGCCAGCAGCTTGGCCTTCGGGACAGGGGTAGGAGAAAAACTGTTTTTT
few,NA,12,TRBV6-1,TRBJ1-2,CASSEQGYGYTF,TGTGCCAGCAGTGAACAGGGGTATGGCTACACCTTC
NA,NA,13,TRBV10-3,TRBJ2-7,CAISGTLVYEQYF,TGTGCCATCAGCGGGACGCTTGTCTACGAGCAGTACTTC
NA,NA,15,TRBV28,TRBJ1-4,CASSLRAALREKLFF,TGTGCCAGCAGTTTGAGGGCAGCTCTTCGTGAAAAACTGTTTTTT
NA,NA,15,TRBV19,TRBJ1-5,CASSQSGTKNQPQHF,TGTGCCAGTAGCCAATCCGGGACGAAGAATCAGCCCCAGCATTTT
NA,NA,14,TRBV5-1,TRBJ2-7,CASSLGGRGDEQYF,TGCGCCAGCAGCTTGGGGGGCAGGGGAGACGAGCAGTACTTC
NA,NA,15,TRBV7-3,TRBJ1-2,CASSLVPGANYGYTF,TGTGCCAGCAGTCTCGTGCCGGGGGCTAACTATGGCTACACCTTC
NA,NA,13,TRBV5-4,TRBJ2-7,CASSRADSYEQYF,TGTGCCAGCAGCAGGGCGGACAGTTACGAGCAGTACTTC
NA,NA,13,TRBV20-1,TRBJ2-1,CSASRQLVNEQFF,TGCAGTGCTAGTCGGCAGTTGGTCAATGAGCAGTTCTTC
once,TRBD1,17,TRBV6-1,TRBJ1-2,CASSETGRGQSSYGYTF,TGTGCCAGCAGTGAAACGGGAAGGGGACAGTCGTCCTATGGCTACACCTTC
NA,NA,15,TRBV5-4,TRBJ1-1,CASSLVAGMNTEAFF,TGTGCCAGCAGCTTAGTAGCAGGGATGAACACTGAAGCTTTCTTT
NA,NA,13,TRBV5-8,TRBJ2-1,CASGSDTYNEQFF,TGTGCCAGCGGGTCAGATACCTACAATGAGCAGTTCTTC
NA,NA,14,TRBV21-1,TRBJ1-1,CASSNLTGGTEAFF,TGTGCCAGCAGCAATCTGACAGGGGGCACTGAAGCTTTCTTT
NA,TRBD1,13,TRBV6-5,TRBJ1-1,CASSYSTGPEAFF,TGTGCCAGCAGTTACTCGACAGGGCCCGAAGCTTTCTTT
NA,NA,14,TRBV3-1/TRBV3-2,TRBJ2-5,CASSRRTNQETQYF,TGTGCCAGCAGCCGACGGACCAACCAAGAGACCCAGTACTTC
NA,NA,16,TRBV7-8,TRBJ1-1,CASSFSPGEGDTEAFF,TGTGCCAGCAGCTTTTCCCCGGGGGAAGGGGACACTGAAGCTTTCTTT